The 22 T cell receptor beta chains reported below all come from one sample, sequenced in a study of T cell responses to AZD1222 COVID-19 vaccine. Sequencing was performed with immunoSEQ multiplex PCR; in TCRdb, only in-frame clones are kept and a portion is missing. The data hold tens of thousands of clones, with approximately 88% observed a single time. Sequences were derived from peripheral blood, sampled 28 days after the second AZD1222 dose. The receptors shown here come from an adult who received the AZD1222 COVID-19 vaccine.

The genes are TRBV9 and TRBJ1-5; 7 bases align to TRBD1. With 3 bases clipped from V and 0 bases from J, the junction kept 6 bases outside the gene matches. The CDR3 spans 16 residues. Germline-derived CDR1 and CDR2 are SGDLS and YYNGEE. The CDR3 sequence: CASSAGDRASNQPQHF. CDR3 DNA sequence: TGTGCCAGCAGCGCCGGGGACAGAGCTAGCAATCAGCCCCAGCATTTT.

CDR3 residues: CASSHDSRNTEAFF. The CDR3 region has the DNA TGTGCCAGCAGCCACGATTCTCGGAACACTGAAGCTTTCTTT. The rearrangement uses TRBV3-1 (or the pseudogene TRBV3-2) and TRBJ1-1, with no clear D. V dropped 3 bases and J dropped 1 base, with 9 bases sitting between them. The CDR3 length is 14 residues. Per the germline V gene, CDR1 is LGHDT and CDR2 is YNNKEL (reference sequence).

The rearrangement links TRBV27 to TRBJ2-3; TRBD2 matches 8 bases. CDR1 and CDR2 (germline): MNHEY, SMNVEV (reference sequence). Germline trimming cut 3 bases from V and 7 bases from J; bases unmatched to any gene: 6. The CDR3 consists of 14 residues. CDR3 residues: CASSFGAGEHTQYF. CDR3 nucleotides: TGTGCCAGCAGTTTCGGAGCGGGGGAACATACGCAGTATTTT.

The V gene is TRBV7-8, the J gene TRBJ2-7, with TRBD1 matching over 7 bases. With V trimmed by 4 bases and J by 0 bases, 9 bases remained unmatched. CDR3 length: 16 amino acids. The germline CDR1 and CDR2 sequences are SGHVS and FQNEAQ. Written as DNA, the CDR3 is TGTGCCAGCAGCTCTTACGGGACAGATAACTCCTACGAGCAGTACTTC. Translated: CASSSYGTDNSYEQYF.

V gene TRBV11-2 combines with J gene TRBJ2-7; tentatively, D is TRBD2 (5 bases). The CDR3 is made up of 17 amino acids. Germline CDR1 SGHAT, CDR2 FQNNGV. The ends were cut back, 3 bases at V and 0 bases at J, with 18 bases in the middle. This CDR3 is CASSLVFAGPNSYEQYF. The CDR3 bases are TGTGCCAGCAGCTTGGTCTTTGCGGGTCCCAACTCCTACGAGCAGTACTTC.

J is TRBJ1-2 and V is TRBV28, with D perhaps matching TRBD1 (6 bases). Germline V gene sequence: CDR1 MDHEN, CDR2 SYDVKM. The V end was cut by 2 bases, the J end by 5 bases, with 9 bases between. This CDR3 is 13 amino acids long. The CDR3 DNA is TGTGCCAGCAGTTTAATGGGGGCTTATGGCTACACCTTC. This codes for CASSLMGAYGYTF.

The chain carries TRBV20-1 and TRBJ2-1, with TRBD2 as a possible D gene (5 bases). The germline V gene encodes CDR1 DFQATT and CDR2 SNEGSKA (reference sequence). V lost 6 bases and J 12 bases, leaving 15 bases between the germline ends. This CDR3 has 11 amino acids. CDR3 nucleotides: TGCAGTGCGGGTCAGCTCGGACTGCAGTTCTTC. It translates to CSAGQLGLQFF.

The chain has TRBV5-1 and TRBJ1-4, with D tentatively TRBD1 (6 bases). V was pared by 4 bases and J by 5 bases, with 15 bases between. There are 15 residues in the CDR3. Germline V gene lookup returns CDR1 SGHRS and CDR2 YFSETQ. The CDR3 nucleotides read TGCGCCAGCAGCCCGACGGGCACAGGGAATGAAAAACTGTTTTTT. Amino acid sequence: CASSPTGTGNEKLFF.

The rearrangement uses TRBV11-2 and TRBJ1-5, with D tentatively TRBD1 (6 bases). Germline V gene sequence: CDR1 SGHAT, CDR2 FQNNGV. This CDR3 region has 16 residues. The V gene lost 4 bases and the J gene lost 0 bases, with 13 bases spanning the gap. Here the CDR3 DNA reads TGTGCCAGCAGCTACTACTACAGGGATAGCAATCAGCCCCAGCATTTT. Translation: CASSYYYRDSNQPQHF.

This clone was picked up one time. V and J are TRBV4-3 and TRBJ1-6; TRBD1 matches at 7 bases. The V and J ends lost 1 base and 4 bases, in that order; junction bases with no gene match: 1. CDR1 LGHNA and CDR2 YSLEER come from the germline V gene. There are 15 residues in the CDR3. CDR3 amino acids: CASSQVQGYNSPLHF. The CDR3 DNA follows: TGCGCCAGCAGCCAAGTACAGGGGTATAATTCACCCCTCCACTTT.

The J gene is TRBJ1-2, the V gene TRBV25-1; the D gene is possibly TRBD1 (6 bases). Germline lookup yields CDR1 MGHDK and CDR2 SYGVNS. Trimming took off 5 bases at V and 3 bases at J, with 10 bases between the two ends. The CDR3 is 13 residues long. CDR3 loop: CASSQQGYYGYTF. In DNA, the CDR3 is TGTGCCAGCAGTCAACAGGGATACTATGGCTACACCTTC.

J is TRBJ2-1 and V is TRBV18; 7 positions match TRBD2. V shed 3 bases, J shed 4 bases, and the junction held 9 bases outside the gene matches. The germline gives CDR1 KGHSH, CDR2 LQKENI. The CDR3 extends over 16 amino acids. CDR3 sequence: CASSPRNGGIYNEQFF. As DNA, the CDR3 is TGTGCCAGCTCACCGCGAAACGGGGGGATATACAATGAGCAGTTCTTC.

The chain carries TRBV12-3 or TRBV12-4 and TRBJ1-1; the D is unclear. The CDR3 totals 13 residues. V was shortened by 8 bases and J by 0 bases, with 10 bases between the two germline ends. The CDR3 reads CASGREMNTEAFF. The CDR3 coding sequence is TGTGCCAGCGGCCGGGAGATGAACACTGAAGCTTTCTTT.

The V and J genes are TRBV6-5 and TRBJ2-2, with 8 bases that match TRBD2. The CDR3 has 12 amino acids. CDR1 is MNHEY, CDR2 SVGAGI, per germline. V lost 10 bases, J lost 6 bases, and 4 bases stayed unmatched. The CDR3 DNA sequence: TGTGCCACCGGGGGGGCCCCCGGGGAGCTGTTTTTT. Residues: CATGGAPGELFF.

The chain has TRBV6-2 or TRBV6-3 and TRBJ1-1; D is perhaps TRBD1 (5 bases). The V gene's germline CDR1 is MNHEY and CDR2 SVGEGT. The CDR3 totals 14 residues. Trimming cost V 6 bases and J 1 base, with 12 bases left between them. Here the CDR3 reads CASSLQGPNTEAFF. For the CDR3, the DNA is TGTGCCAGCAGCCTCCAGGGACCGAACACTGAAGCTTTCTTT.

This clone was seen a few times. J is TRBJ2-7 and V is TRBV6-2 or TRBV6-3; tentatively, D is TRBD1 (5 bases). Trimming removed 3 bases from V and 9 bases from J, with 9 bases in between. CDR3 size: 11 residues. Germline V CDR1 and CDR2: MNHEY, SVGEGT. The chain's CDR3 is CASSYQGGQYF. In DNA form, the CDR3 reads TGTGCCAGCAGTTATCAGGGCGGGCAGTACTTC.

The rearrangement uses TRBV4-3 and TRBJ1-4; 9 bases are a match to TRBD1. This CDR3 region has 17 residues. V lost 0 bases to trimming and J lost 8 bases; unmatched junction nucleotides: 10. The germline gives CDR1 LGHNA, CDR2 YSLEER. In DNA form, the CDR3 reads TGCGCCAGCAGCCAAGAGCCGCCGACAGGGGGAGGAGAAAAACTGTTTTTT. This sequence encodes CASSQEPPTGGGEKLFF.

The chain combines TRBV7-2 with TRBJ2-1, with 10 nucleotides matching TRBD2. The CDR3 contains 15 residues. The V and J ends lost 2 bases and 3 bases, in that order; junction bases with no gene match: 1. CDR1 and CDR2 from the germline V gene are SGHTA and FQGNSA. The CDR3 reads CASSLKRGGYNEQFF. As DNA, the CDR3 is TGTGCCAGCAGCTTAAAGCGGGGGGGCTACAATGAGCAGTTCTTC.

The chain has TRBV28 and TRBJ1-2, with D tentatively TRBD1 (5 bases). The germline CDR1 and CDR2 sequences are MDHEN and SYDVKM. Trimming pared 3 bases from V and 4 bases from J, leaving 18 bases between. This CDR3 has 16 residues. The CDR3 nucleotides are TGTGCCAGCAGTTTGGTGCAGGTTGATGGGGGCTATGGCTACACCTTC. Residues: CASSLVQVDGGYGYTF.

The chain recombines TRBV6-2 or TRBV6-3 with TRBJ2-7; 14 bases match TRBD2. The germline V gene encodes CDR1 MNHEY and CDR2 SVGEGT. Germline trimming cut 0 bases from V and 3 bases from J; bases unmatched to any gene: 7. This CDR3 region has 18 residues. In nucleotides, the CDR3 is TGTGCCAGCAGTTACTCTGGGACTAGCGGGGGCCCTTTCTACGAGCAGTACTTC. It codes for CASSYSGTSGGPFYEQYF.

This clone appeared once. This chain links TRBV4-3 with TRBJ1-2; a possible D gene is TRBD1 (6 bases). V was trimmed by 1 base and J by 3 bases, leaving 18 bases between them. Germline V CDR1 and CDR2: LGHNA, YSLEER. This CDR3 spans 17 amino acids. CDR3 coding DNA: TGCGCCAGCAGCCAAGCCCCACCCGGACAGATGGACTATGGCTACACCTTC. Amino acids: CASSQAPPGQMDYGYTF.

The chain combines TRBV29-1 with TRBJ2-2; 7 nucleotides agree with TRBD1. V shed 6 bases and J 2 bases; nucleotides not matched to a gene: 6. Germline V gene data show CDR1 as SQVTM and CDR2 as ANQGSEA. The CDR3 consists of 14 residues. This chain's CDR3 is CSVGRDSNTGELFF. For the CDR3, the DNA is TGCAGCGTCGGCCGGGACAGCAACACCGGGGAGCTGTTTTTT.